The next 3 T cell receptor beta chains were all read from a single sample in a study of PD-L1 blockade in urothelial cancer. The table came from immunoSEQ multiplex PCR; TCRdb's copy has only in-frame clones and leaves some out. The table lists 70,000 or so clones, around 84% of them singletons. This specimen consisted of PBMCs, obtained around atezolizumab (anti-PD-L1) treatment. These TCRs come from a man between 65 and 80 years old with urothelial cancer.

CDR3 sequence (DNA): TGTGCCAGCAGCCCCCCTGGACAGGGGGCTCGAGAGCAGTACTTC. Encoded protein: CASSPPGQGAREQYF. The V call is TRBV6-1, the J call TRBJ2-7, with 11 bases that match TRBD1. This CDR3 is 15 amino acids long. The V and J ends lost 6 bases and 7 bases, in that order; junction bases with no gene match: 11. Germline V CDR1 and CDR2: MNHNS, SASEGT.

The rearrangement uses TRBV30 and TRBJ2-1; D not resolved. The CDR3 loop spans 14 amino acids. The V gene lost 2 bases and the J gene lost 0 bases, with 8 bases spanning the gap. CDR1 and CDR2 (germline): GTSNPN, SVGIG (reference sequence). CDR3 sequence reads: CAWSTASSYNEQFF. In nucleotides, the CDR3 is TGTGCCTGGAGTACCGCGAGCTCCTACAATGAGCAGTTCTTC.

This clone was found a few times. This chain joins TRBV2 and TRBJ1-2, with D unresolved. The CDR3 loop spans 13 amino acids. V was pared by 6 bases and J by 1 base, with 9 bases between. Germline V gene lookup returns CDR1 SNHLY and CDR2 FYNNEI. The CDR3 sequence: CASSQDLNYGYTF. For the CDR3, the DNA is TGTGCCAGCAGCCAGGATCTTAACTATGGCTACACCTTC.